The next 7 T cell receptor beta chains were all read from a single sample in a study of T cell responses to AZD1222 COVID-19 vaccine. Assay used: immunoSEQ multiplex PCR; TCRdb lists only in-frame clones, some missing. This table holds under 150,000 clones, approximately 92% found once. The sample was peripheral blood, taken on day 0 of AZD1222 vaccination. The receptors originated from an adult in good health.

The CDR3 DNA is TGCGCCAGCAGCCAAGTAGGAGGCTCGAACACCGGGGAGCTGTTTTTT. This codes for CASSQVGGSNTGELFF. The genes are TRBV4-1 and TRBJ2-2; possibly TRBD2 for D (5 bases). Germline CDR1 is MGHRA and CDR2 is YSYEKL. The V end was cut by 1 base, the J end by 0 bases, with 9 bases between. There are 16 residues in the CDR3.

This chain links TRBV3-1 (or the pseudogene TRBV3-2) with TRBJ1-4, with TRBD1 as a possible D gene (5 bases). CDR3 length: 18 amino acids. Trimming cost V 1 base and J 1 base, with 16 bases left between them. Germline V gene data show CDR1 as LGHDT and CDR2 as YNNKEL (reference sequence). In DNA, the CDR3 is TGTGCCAGCAGCCAAGTTCGGGGGTTGGGGGGAACTAATGAAAAACTGTTTTTT. This sequence encodes CASSQVRGLGGTNEKLFF.

J is TRBJ1-2 and V is TRBV6-5, with TRBD1 matching over 8 bases. Trimming removed 4 bases from V and 1 base from J; junction bases left unmatched: 5. The CDR3 is made up of 15 amino acids. CDR1 and CDR2 from the germline V gene are MNHEY and SVGAGI. CDR3 nucleotides: TGTGCCAGCAGTTCTCGGACAGGGAATAACTATGGCTACACCTTC. It is translated as CASSSRTGNNYGYTF.

The rearrangement uses TRBV9 and TRBJ1-6; D is unclear. There are 14 residues in the CDR3. The germline gives CDR1 SGDLS, CDR2 YYNGEE. V dropped 4 bases and J dropped 10 bases, with 15 bases sitting between them. Written as DNA, the CDR3 is TGTGCCAGCAGCCAGAACAGCGAGGCATCACCCCTCCACTTT. This gives the protein CASSQNSEASPLHF. Filled out from reference TRBV9 and TRBJ1-6, the complete variable domain reads DSGVTQTPKHLITATGQRVTLRCSPRSGDLSVYWYQQSLDQGLQFLIQYYNGEERAKGNILERFSAQQFPDLHSELNLSSLELGDSALYFCASSQNSEASPLHFGNGTRLTVT.

The V and J genes are TRBV28 and TRBJ1-2, with 9 bases lining up with TRBD1. This CDR3 is 13 amino acids long. V lost 3 bases, J lost 6 bases, and 2 bases stayed unmatched. Per the germline V gene, CDR1 is MDHEN and CDR2 is SYDVKM. DNA for the CDR3: TGTGCCAGCAGTTTGGGACAGGGCGATGGCTACACCTTC. It codes for CASSLGQGDGYTF.

This clone was picked up a small number of times. This chain uses TRBV29-1 with TRBJ2-3; no firm D call. The germline CDR1 and CDR2 sequences are SQVTM and ANQGSEA. Between the trimmed V and J ends, which lost 4 bases and 6 bases, there was a span of 5 bases. CDR3 size: 10 residues. The CDR3 loop reads CSVGEDTQYF. DNA of the CDR3: TGCAGCGTTGGAGAGGATACGCAGTATTTT.

The chain carries TRBV10-3 and TRBJ2-2, with TRBD2 identical over 8 bases. This CDR3 is 16 amino acids long. J gave up 5 bases and V 0 bases, and 5 bases lay outside the gene matches. Germline V gene lookup returns CDR1 ENHRY and CDR2 SYGVKD. The CDR3 protein is CAISESSAGGTGELFF. CDR3 nucleotides: TGTGCCATCAGTGAGTCGAGCGCGGGAGGAACCGGGGAGCTGTTTTTT.